Sequencing of this T cell receptor (beta chain) was carried out in a study of blood T cells in healthy people across ages. Per the germline V gene, CDR1 is SGHAT and CDR2 is FQNNGV. Trimming removed 5 bases from V and 6 bases from J; junction bases left unmatched: 6. This CDR3 region has 15 residues. For this clonotype: Its antigen is not known.

Study findings and constraints: In the absence of known donor CMV status, changes in expanded clonotypes were possibly confounded. Per-million-T-cell TCR beta diversity fell roughly linearly with age.

A second about 7 to 11 cycle PCR used barcoded and J-beta primers. TCRdb itself ran the 5' RACE reads through MiXCR, one entry per CDR3 protein. The sample records more than 900,000 distinct CDR3 sequences, about 25% being singletons. The data were also submitted as part of a second study, on T cells of mothers and their children. Per that study: Samples were provided by three healthy Caucasian mothers and their six children.

The sequence was collected from a girl aged 2 to 9 in good health. Sequenced: blood. The chain carries TRBV11-2 and TRBJ2-2; 10 bases map to TRBD1. This chain's CDR3 is CASSRQGAVAGELFF. Written as DNA, the CDR3 is TGTGCCAGCAGCCGACAGGGGGCGGTTGCCGGGGAGCTGTTTTTT. Filled out from reference TRBV11-2 and TRBJ2-2, the complete variable domain reads EAGVAQSPRYKIIEKRQSVAFWCNPISGHATLYWYQQILGQGPKLLIQFQNNGVVDDSQLPKDRFSAERLKGVDSTLKIQPAKLEDSAVYLCASSRQGAVAGELFFGEGSRLTVL.